These 9 T cell receptor beta chains were sequenced from one sample in a study of blood T cell repertoires in COVID-19 (dated by TCRdb to about 2020). The receptor library was made with the immunoSEQ multiplex PCR assay. The immuneACCESS repertoire file appears here via TCRdb, limited to in-frame rearrangements. These files lack a portion of the clones; in checked studies, under half of the deficit traces to unresolved V genes, and the cause of the others is not known. This sample has roughly 140,000 clones in its table, and approximately 90% of those were observed once. The ten largest clones take up roughly 3.2% of the sample. The source material was peripheral blood. These receptors all come from an older woman with active COVID-19.

This chain connects TRBV6-6 to TRBJ1-1, with D perhaps matching TRBD1 (5 bases). V was shortened by 7 bases and J by 9 bases, with 15 bases between the two germline ends. This CDR3 spans 12 amino acids. CDR1 and CDR2 (germline): MNHNY, SVGAGI (reference sequence). The CDR3 is CASNDEAGKAFF. CDR3 in DNA: TGTGCCAGCAACGACGAAGCAGGGAAAGCTTTCTTT.

This chain connects TRBV10-3 to TRBJ2-7, with 11 bases aligning to TRBD1. The J segment lost 0 bases and the V segment lost 4 bases, leaving 2 bases of the junction unmatched. This CDR3 has 15 residues. Germline V gene data show CDR1 as ENHRY and CDR2 as SYGVKD. CDR3 amino acids: CAISGDRGVSYEQYF. CDR3 in DNA: TGTGCCATCAGTGGGGACAGGGGGGTCTCCTACGAGCAGTACTTC.

CDR3 nucleotide sequence: TGTGCCAGCAGTTTCTTTGGGGCGGGAGGTTACAATGAGCAGTTCTTC. Translation: CASSFFGAGGYNEQFF. The rearrangement links TRBV6-5 to TRBJ2-1; TRBD2 matches at 8 bases. J was trimmed by 4 bases and V by 4 bases; bases with no gene match: 9. Germline V lookup: CDR1 MNHEY, CDR2 SVGAGI. This CDR3 contains 16 residues.

The CDR3 nucleotides read TGTGCCAGTAGTATAAGCGGCAGCTCCTACGAGCAGTACTTC. The encoded protein is CASSISGSSYEQYF. The rearrangement uses TRBV19 and TRBJ2-7; possible D gene TRBD2, 5 bases. V was shortened by 2 bases and J by 0 bases, with 8 bases between the two germline ends. The V gene's germline CDR1 is LNHDA and CDR2 SQIVND (reference sequence). The CDR3 runs 14 residues.

The V and J genes are TRBV28 and TRBJ1-2; TRBD1 matches 7 bases. V lost 5 bases, J lost 1 base, and 10 bases stayed unmatched. The CDR3 sequence is 16 residues long. Germline CDR1 MDHEN, CDR2 SYDVKM. CDR3 residues: CASSALMAGGNYGYTF. The CDR3 DNA reads as TGTGCCAGCAGTGCTTTAATGGCAGGGGGTAACTATGGCTACACCTTC.

The V call is TRBV18, the J call TRBJ2-7; tentatively, D is TRBD2 (7 bases). This CDR3 has 14 residues. Germline V gene data show CDR1 as KGHSH and CDR2 as LQKENI. V was clipped by 2 bases and J by 2 bases, with 10 bases between them. DNA for the CDR3: TGTGCCAGCTCACCAGGGGGGGCCACCTACGAGCAGTACTTC. Amino acids: CASSPGGATYEQYF.

V gene TRBV28 combines with J gene TRBJ2-7; 8 nucleotides line up with TRBD1. V shed 7 bases and J 6 bases; nucleotides not matched to a gene: 8. Per germline, CDR1 MDHEN and CDR2 SYDVKM. The CDR3 is made up of 13 amino acids. DNA of the CDR3: TGTGCCAGCACCTTCAGGGGGCAGGGCGAGCAGTACTTC. As protein: CASTFRGQGEQYF.

The DNA for the CDR3 is TGCGCCAGCAGCCAAGCCGGACTAGCGGGAGTAGTCACAGATACGCAGTATTTT. Protein: CASSQAGLAGVVTDTQYF. The chain combines TRBV4-1 with TRBJ2-3, with 13 bases lining up with TRBD2. Germline V gives CDR1 MGHRA, CDR2 YSYEKL. The CDR3 is made up of 18 amino acids. V lost 1 base, J lost 2 bases, and 6 bases stayed unmatched.

The rearrangement links TRBV6-4 to TRBJ2-3; D unclear. Germline CDR1 is MRHNA and CDR2 is SNTAGT. This CDR3 contains 11 residues. V lost 6 bases and J 2 bases, leaving 3 bases between the germline ends. The CDR3 DNA follows: TGTGCCAGCAGATACACAGATACGCAGTATTTT. Its translation is CASRYTDTQYF.